These 20 T cell receptor beta chains were all obtained from the same sample, sequenced in a study of CD4 T cells in relation to SARS-CoV-2 and coronaviruses. TCRdb's table, derived via immunoSEQ multiplex PCR, lists solely in-frame clones and lacks some. In the table there are about 31,000 clones, roughly four fifths of which are singletons. Antigens of these TCRs are unknown. Sequencing was carried out using memory CD4+ T cells from PBMCs, cultured in vitro. The receptors were gathered from an adult with COVID-19.

The chain joins TRBV19 to TRBJ2-5; no definite D call. From germline, CDR1 is LNHDA and CDR2 SQIVND (reference sequence). This CDR3 is 15 amino acids long. Trimming cost V 4 bases and J 2 bases, with 14 bases left between them. CDR3 sequence (DNA): TGTGCCAGTAGTAGAGCTCCAGAAATACAAGAGACCCAGTACTTC. As protein: CASSRAPEIQETQYF.

The gene calls are TRBV11-2 and TRBJ2-2; unclear D gene. Trimming stripped 1 base from V and 0 bases from J, with 9 bases between. The CDR3 loop spans 16 amino acids. The germline V gene encodes CDR1 SGHAT and CDR2 FQNNGV. The CDR3 reads CASSLVAGPNTGELFF. DNA for the CDR3: TGTGCCAGCAGCTTAGTCGCCGGCCCGAACACCGGGGAGCTGTTTTTT. The variable domain in full, with the rest retrieved from reference TRBV11-2 and TRBJ2-2, is EAGVAQSPRYKIIEKRQSVAFWCNPISGHATLYWYQQILGQGPKLLIQFQNNGVVDDSQLPKDRFSAERLKGVDSTLKIQPAKLEDSAVYLCASSLVAGPNTGELFFGEGSRLTVL.

The gene calls are TRBV11-2 and TRBJ2-2; a weak D match, TRBD2 (6 bases). Trimming took off 5 bases at V and 9 bases at J, with 13 bases between the two ends. The CDR3 is made up of 13 amino acids. The germline V gene has CDR1 SGHAT and CDR2 FQNNGV. As DNA, the CDR3 is TGTGCCAGCAGCCCGACTAGTCGGAGGGAGCTGTTTTTT. The encoded protein is CASSPTSRRELFF.

V and J are TRBV10-3 and TRBJ1-2; the match to TRBD1 covers 7 bases. Germline CDR1 and CDR2: ENHRY and SYGVKD. This CDR3 contains 14 residues. V lost 10 bases and J lost 5; bases outside the gene matches: 13. The CDR3, as DNA: TGTGCCACCATCGAGGGGGCAGTTGGGTATGGCTACACCTTC. Translated: CATIEGAVGYGYTF.

V and J are TRBV3-1 (or the pseudogene TRBV3-2) and TRBJ1-3, with D hard to call. V gave up 0 bases and J gave up 4 bases, with 7 bases separating them. The CDR3 loop spans 14 amino acids. The V gene's germline CDR1 is LGHDT and CDR2 YNNKEL (reference sequence). The chain's CDR3 is CASSQDALGNTIYF. The CDR3 DNA sequence: TGTGCCAGCAGCCAAGATGCCCTCGGAAACACCATATATTTT.

V and J are TRBV6-2 or TRBV6-3 and TRBJ2-1; D tentatively reads TRBD1 or TRBD2 (5 bases each). V shed 2 bases and J shed 2 bases, with 13 bases lying between them. This CDR3 has 16 amino acids. Germline V CDR1 and CDR2: MNHEY, SVGEGT. The CDR3 sequence: CASSYRSGDPYNEQFF. For the CDR3, the DNA is TGTGCCAGCAGTTACCGGAGTGGGGACCCCTACAATGAGCAGTTCTTC.

In this sample, this clone turned up once. The chain links TRBV6-5 to TRBJ2-7; D is possibly TRBD2 (6 bases). The CDR3 is made up of 16 amino acids. From germline, CDR1 is MNHEY and CDR2 SVGAGI. The V end was cut by 4 bases, the J end by 0 bases, with 16 bases between. In nucleotides, the CDR3 is TGTGCCAGCAGTTCCCGTGCGCGGGGTCTCTCCTACGAGCAGTACTTC. Amino acid sequence: CASSSRARGLSYEQYF.

This clone was seen a few times. The chain employs TRBV30 and TRBJ2-7; no firm D call. This CDR3 has 12 amino acids. Trimming left V 2 bases short and J 4 bases short, with 9 bases between. Per germline, CDR1 GTSNPN and CDR2 SVGIG (reference sequence). CDR3 in DNA: TGTGCCTGGAGTTTCGACCTTTACGAGCAGTACTTC. It specifies CAWSFDLYEQYF.

The V gene is TRBV11-3, the J gene TRBJ2-1, with 10 bases identical to TRBD1. V was clipped by 5 bases and J by 10 bases; unmatched bases: 8. Per germline, CDR1 SGHNT and CDR2 YENEEA. This CDR3 has 14 amino acids. The DNA for the CDR3 is TGTGCCAGCAGCCCCCCCGGGACAGGGGAAGAGCAGTTCTTC. It encodes CASSPPGTGEEQFF.

The V gene is TRBV14, the J gene TRBJ1-1, with D hard to call. The CDR3 totals 15 residues. CDR1 is SGHDN and CDR2 is FVKESK in the germline V gene. V lost 3 bases and J lost 1, with 12 bases in between. For the CDR3, the DNA is TGTGCCAGCAGCCACTCTGGTAGGGCGAACACTGAAGCTTTCTTT. Encoded protein: CASSHSGRANTEAFF.

The chain carries TRBV28 and TRBJ2-7; D remains ambiguous. V was cut by 6 bases and J by 5 bases, with 8 bases left in between. The CDR3 spans 11 residues. Germline CDR1 and CDR2: MDHEN and SYDVKM. CDR3: CASRKRDEQYF. The CDR3 DNA reads as TGTGCCAGCAGGAAGCGCGACGAGCAGTACTTC.

This clone showed up just a few times. The J gene is TRBJ2-3, the V gene TRBV5-4; 10 positions agree with TRBD2. The trim removed 4 bases at V and 1 base at J, leaving 9 bases unmatched. CDR1 is SGHNT, CDR2 YYREEE, per germline (reference sequence). CDR3 size: 17 residues. CDR3 in DNA: TGTGCCAGCAGCCCACCCCCGACTAGCGGGCGCACAGATACGCAGTATTTT. Translating gives CASSPPPTSGRTDTQYF.

The chain recombines TRBV28 with TRBJ1-2, with a weak D call TRBD1 (6 bases). Per the germline V gene, CDR1 is MDHEN and CDR2 is SYDVKM. The CDR3 is 14 amino acids. Trimming shortened V by 6 bases and J by 1 base, and 12 bases separated the two germline ends. CDR3 residues: CASSYDRRNYGYTF. The CDR3 bases are TGTGCCAGCAGCTATGACAGGCGTAACTATGGCTACACCTTC.

This sequence joins TRBV27 and TRBJ2-7; TRBD1 might be the D (5 bases). V was pared by 3 bases and J by 4 bases, with 10 bases between. This CDR3 has 13 residues. Germline CDR1 is MNHEY and CDR2 is SMNVEV (reference sequence). CDR3 in DNA: TGTGCCAGCAGTTTGAGACAGCGTTACGAGCAGTACTTC. Translation gives CASSLRQRYEQYF.

This clone appeared once. V usage is TRBV12-5 and J usage is TRBJ1-1; D not certain. V lost 8 bases, J lost 4 bases, and 8 bases lay in between. The germline V gene has CDR1 LGHNT and CDR2 FRNRAP. The CDR3 extends over 11 amino acids. The CDR3, as DNA: TGTGCTAGTAGCTTCGGCACTGAAGCTTTCTTT. This codes for CASSFGTEAFF.

V gene TRBV15 combines with J gene TRBJ2-7; 7 nucleotides line up with TRBD1. CDR3 length: 15 amino acids. The trim removed 0 bases at V and 3 bases at J, leaving 5 bases unmatched. Germline V CDR1 and CDR2: LNHNV, YYDKDF (reference sequence). The CDR3 DNA is TGTGCCACCAGCAGAGATCCGCGACAGGGCTACGAGCAGTACTTC. Amino acids: CATSRDPRQGYEQYF.

The sample holds a few counts of this clone. V is TRBV20-1 and J is TRBJ1-5; D gene ambiguous. The CDR3 consists of 14 residues. Per the germline V gene, CDR1 is DFQATT and CDR2 is SNEGSKA (reference sequence). V lost 3 bases to trimming and J lost 3 bases, with 12 bases between them. CDR3 coding DNA: TGCAGTGCTAGTCGGGTGGCCAACAATCAGCCCCAGCATTTT. Protein: CSASRVANNQPQHF.

The rearrangement links TRBV4-3 to TRBJ1-1; TRBD1 is a possible D gene (5 bases). Germline-derived CDR1 and CDR2 are LGHNA and YSLEER. Between the trimmed V and J ends, which lost 4 bases and 2 bases, there was a span of 8 bases. The CDR3 has 13 amino acids. The CDR3 DNA sequence: TGCGCCAGCAGCCGGGGGACCAACACTGAAGCTTTCTTT. Translation gives CASSRGTNTEAFF.

V is TRBV5-1 and J is TRBJ2-5; D gene ambiguous. V was trimmed by 0 bases and J by 1 base, leaving 4 bases between them. Germline lookup yields CDR1 SGHRS and CDR2 YFSETQ. The CDR3 runs to 13 residues. CDR3 DNA sequence: TGCGCCAGCAGCTTGGGGGCCCAAGAGACCCAGTACTTC. It yields the protein CASSLGAQETQYF.

The rearrangement links TRBV3-1 (or the pseudogene TRBV3-2) to TRBJ2-5, with 8 nucleotides matching TRBD1. CDR3 length equals 15 residues. Trimming took 0 bases from V and 4 from J; bases not matched to a gene: 4. Germline V gene lookup returns CDR1 LGHDT and CDR2 YNNKEL (reference sequence). The CDR3 DNA follows: TGTGCCAGCAGCCAAGATCCCGACAGGGGAGAGACCCAGTACTTC. Its translation: CASSQDPDRGETQYF.